The clone carrying this T cell receptor beta chain is identified as medium-sized from frequency. The antigen is unknown. The sample is drawn from a study of CXCR3-negative and CXCR3-positive naive CD8 T cells. Regarding the study as a whole: CXCR3-positive naive cells carried more hydrophobic TRB CDR3s than CXCR3-negative ones.

Looked up from germline, CDR1 is SQVTM and CDR2 is ANQGSEA. The CDR3 is 14 residues long. All TRB cDNA libraries came from 5' RACE performed with UMI labels. TCRdb reanalyzed the 5' RACE reads, giving one entry per CDR3 protein sequence and no DNA. The table lists roughly 65,000 distinct CDR3 sequences. The material sequenced was naive CXCR3+ CD8+ T cells from blood. The subset was: CD45RO-CCR7+CD27+CD95- naive CD8+ T cells expressing CXCR3 (TNR3+). The source is a human donor in good health. Some clones in this sample may be carry-over from other donors' samples. The genes are TRBV29-1 and TRBJ2-1; as DNA is missing, the TRBD1 call by TCRdb cannot be tested. The CDR3 region is CSVAIGNSGNEQFF.